This T cell receptor (beta chain) comes out of a study of T-cell reconstitution after alpha-beta-depleted transplantation in children. This CDR3 is built from 16 residues. Germline V gives CDR1 SGHVS, CDR2 FQNEAQ. The V segment lost 3 bases and the J segment 0 bases; nucleotides outside the gene matches: 2. In this sample, this clonotype turned up a few times. TCRbeta library construction was performed incorporating unique molecular identifiers. TCRdb re-analysed the PCR reads in MiXCR, keeping a single row per CDR3 protein. The sample shows about 980,000 distinct CDR3 sequences, less than 30% of them seen only once.

This clonotype was sampled from a boy in the first two years of life who had a stem cell transplant for SCID, so the T cells may come from the graft donor. This sample comprised PBMCs, mostly from graft donor cells, obtained 360 days after TCRalphabeta/CD19-depleted stem cell transplant. This chain joins TRBV7-8 and TRBJ2-1; 10 nucleotides match TRBD2. The CDR3 loop is CASSFSGGPSYNEQFF. The DNA of the CDR3 is TGTGCCAGCAGCTTTAGCGGGGGGCCCTCCTACAATGAGCAGTTCTTC.